Here is one T cell receptor beta chain with its context. Trimming took off 0 bases at V and 2 bases at J, with 9 bases between the two ends. CDR3 length: 15 residues. The germline V gene encodes CDR1 SGDLS and CDR2 YYNGEE. The assay was immunoSEQ multiplex PCR, and TCRdb's table has in-frame clones only and misses some. This table holds 2 million to 2.5 million clones, just under 95% found once. The data are from a study of shared clonotypes between healthy human individuals. Only Caucasian adults living in Nashville, Tennessee served as donors. The clonotype was recovered from a man between 18 and 35 years old in good health. Some clones in this sample may be carry-over from other donors' samples. The sequenced sample was naive CD4+ T cells from PBMCs. Specified subset: CD45RA+ positively selected. This chain connects TRBV9 to TRBJ2-4, with unresolved D. The CDR3 region is CASSVDGRPKNIQYF. The CDR3 nucleotides are TGTGCCAGCAGCGTAGACGGCCGACCCAAAAACATTCAGTACTTC.